Listed below are T cell receptor beta chains from one sample, sequenced in a study of T cell responses to AZD1222 COVID-19 vaccine. Clones were read by immunoSEQ multiplex PCR, and TCRdb kept only the in-frame ones, dropping some. Of 150,000 to 200,000 clones in the sample, about 92% were seen once. The material sequenced was peripheral blood, taken on day 0 of AZD1222 vaccination. The receptors were sampled from an adult in good health. The CDR3 runs from the conserved cysteine through the conserved F or W. The D gene is left open where the match is weak. Where a row states a size, it is once, few, many or the class of an expanded clone; other rows omit it.

D: TRBD1
V: TRBV28
J: TRBJ1-2
size: .
DNA: TGTGCCAGCAGTCCGCCAGGGGGACAGGGGCACTATGGCTACACCTTC
CDR3: CASSPPGGQGHYGYTF

D: .
V: TRBV2
J: TRBJ2-3
size: few
DNA: TGTGCCAGCAGGCAAAGGGACAAACAAGATACGCAGTATTTT
CDR3: CASRQRDKQDTQYF

D: .
V: TRBV2
J: TRBJ1-2
size: .
DNA: TGTGCCAGCAGTGAGAGTGGCTACACCTTC
CDR3: CASSESGYTF

D: .
V: TRBV5-4
J: TRBJ1-1
size: .
DNA: TGTGCCAGCAGCTTGGCTTATTCAGGGTCGGGCCGCACTGAAGCTTTCTTT
CDR3: CASSLAYSGSGRTEAFF

D: TRBD1
V: TRBV28
J: TRBJ1-4
size: .
DNA: TGTGCCAGCAGTTTAATTGGGACAGGGGGCCTGGGTGAAAAACTGTTTTTT
CDR3: CASSLIGTGGLGEKLFF

D: .
V: TRBV2
J: TRBJ1-5
size: .
DNA: TGTGCCACCAGGGATGCCCCTTATAGCAATCAGCCCCAGCATTTT
CDR3: CATRDAPYSNQPQHF

D: .
V: TRBV28
J: TRBJ2-2
size: .
DNA: TGTGCCATCAATAGTGGGAGTGGGGAGCTGTTTTTT
CDR3: CAINSGSGELFF

D: .
V: TRBV6-7
J: TRBJ2-7
size: .
DNA: TGTGCCAGCAGTTCCCGTCGATCCTACGAGCAGTACTTC
CDR3: CASSSRRSYEQYF

D: TRBD1
V: TRBV6-2/TRBV6-3
J: TRBJ2-3
size: .
DNA: TGTGCCAGCAGTTACTCCCCCCGGGACAGACTAGATACGCAGTATTTT
CDR3: CASSYSPRDRLDTQYF

D: .
V: TRBV5-1
J: TRBJ2-2
size: .
DNA: TGCGCCAGCAGCCTCGGGACTTTACACACCGGGGAGCTGTTTTTT
CDR3: CASSLGTLHTGELFF

D: TRBD1
V: TRBV2
J: TRBJ1-1
size: .
DNA: TGTGCCGGAGACAGGGGATCGGTCACTGAAGCTTTCTTT
CDR3: CAGDRGSVTEAFF

D: TRBD1
V: TRBV19
J: TRBJ1-2
size: .
DNA: TGTGCCAGTAGTATGGACAGGGGGTACCTGAATTATGGCTACACCTTC
CDR3: CASSMDRGYLNYGYTF

D: TRBD1
V: TRBV4-1
J: TRBJ1-4
size: .
DNA: TGCGCCAGCAGCCAAGCGGGGACAGGGGTGGGGAATGAAAAACTGTTTTTT
CDR3: CASSQAGTGVGNEKLFF

D: .
V: TRBV28
J: TRBJ2-7
size: few
DNA: TGTGCCAGCAGTTTTAGCGGCTACGAGCAGTACTTC
CDR3: CASSFSGYEQYF

D: .
V: TRBV28
J: TRBJ2-4
size: .
DNA: TGTGCCAGCAGTCCACCGGGACAACGTTTAGCCAAAAACATTCAGTACTTC
CDR3: CASSPPGQRLAKNIQYF

D: TRBD1
V: TRBV10-2
J: TRBJ1-5
size: once
DNA: TGCGCCAGCAGGGACAGGGGGGGTGGGACTGGTCAGCCCCAGCATTTT
CDR3: CASRDRGGGTGQPQHF

D: .
V: TRBV19
J: TRBJ1-6
size: .
DNA: TGTGCCAGTAGTAGTAGAGGGAGCTCCTATAATTCACCCCTCCACTTT
CDR3: CASSSRGSSYNSPLHF

D: TRBD2
V: TRBV11-2
J: TRBJ2-1
size: .
DNA: TGTGCCAGCAGCTTCCTAACTAGCGGGCCCTACAATGAGCAGTTCTTC
CDR3: CASSFLTSGPYNEQFF

D: TRBD1
V: TRBV6-9
J: TRBJ2-3
size: .
DNA: TGTGCCAGCAGCCCCAGGGACAGGGGAGGAGATACGCAGTATTTT
CDR3: CASSPRDRGGDTQYF

D: TRBD1
V: TRBV7-8
J: TRBJ2-3
size: .
DNA: TGTGCCAGCATCGGATCCCGGGACAGGGGGTATGGAGATACGCAGTATTTT
CDR3: CASIGSRDRGYGDTQYF

D: .
V: TRBV7-3
J: TRBJ2-2
size: .
DNA: TGTGCCAGCAGCTTAATCCTCGGGAGCACCGGGGAGCTGTTTTTT
CDR3: CASSLILGSTGELFF

D: .
V: TRBV5-5
J: TRBJ1-6
size: .
DNA: TGTGCCAGCAGCTTGTGGGGGGTAAATAATAATTCACCCCTCCACTTT
CDR3: CASSLWGVNNNSPLHF

D: .
V: TRBV11-2
J: TRBJ2-7
size: .
DNA: TGTGCCAGCAGCTCCCGCGGGACTCTGTACGAGCAGTACTTC
CDR3: CASSSRGTLYEQYF

D: TRBD2
V: TRBV13
J: TRBJ2-1
size: .
DNA: TGTGCCAGCAGCGTACCAACTAGCGGGGGGAACAATGAGCAGTTCTTC
CDR3: CASSVPTSGGNNEQFF

D: .
V: TRBV11-1
J: TRBJ2-1
size: few
DNA: TGTGCCAGCAGCGCACGCAGGGGAGACGAGCAGTTCTTC
CDR3: CASSARRGDEQFF

D: .
V: TRBV28
J: TRBJ1-5
size: .
DNA: TGTGCCAGCGGGAATGGACAGACCAATCAGCCCCAGCATTTT
CDR3: CASGNGQTNQPQHF

D: TRBD1
V: TRBV11-2
J: TRBJ1-5
size: .
DNA: TGTGCCAGCAGCGGAGCCGTGACAGGGGGGAGTCAGCCCCAGCATTTT
CDR3: CASSGAVTGGSQPQHF

D: TRBD1
V: TRBV9
J: TRBJ2-5
size: .
DNA: TGTGCCAGCAGCGCGACAGGGTCGGAGACCCAGTACTTC
CDR3: CASSATGSETQYF

D: .
V: TRBV5-1
J: TRBJ1-6
size: .
DNA: TGCGCCAGCAGCTTGGACGTCAGCTATAATTCACCCCTCCACTTT
CDR3: CASSLDVSYNSPLHF

D: .
V: TRBV3-1/TRBV3-2
J: TRBJ1-6
size: .
DNA: TGTGCCAGCAGCCAAGGGGATTCACCCCTCCACTTT
CDR3: CASSQGDSPLHF

D: .
V: TRBV25-1
J: TRBJ2-7
size: .
DNA: TGTGCCAGCAGTGACCCTACTAGCTCCCACGAGCAGTACTTC
CDR3: CASSDPTSSHEQYF

D: .
V: TRBV7-9
J: TRBJ2-2
size: .
DNA: TGTGCCAGCAGCTACCAGGGTGGGGGCACCGGGGAGCTGTTTTTT
CDR3: CASSYQGGGTGELFF

D: TRBD1
V: TRBV19
J: TRBJ2-2
size: .
DNA: TGTGCCAGTAGTCTCGTTGACAGGGAGTACACCGGGGAGCTGTTTTTT
CDR3: CASSLVDREYTGELFF

D: .
V: TRBV6-1
J: TRBJ1-5
size: .
DNA: TGTGCCAGCAGTGAGTGGGAATCGGGCAATCAGCCCCAGCATTTT
CDR3: CASSEWESGNQPQHF

D: .
V: TRBV7-3
J: TRBJ1-3
size: .
DNA: TGTGCCAGCAGCTTAACAGGGGCCAGCTCTGGAAACACCATATATTTT
CDR3: CASSLTGASSGNTIYF

D: .
V: TRBV11-1
J: TRBJ2-2
size: .
DNA: TGTGCCAGCAGCCTACTACATAACACCGGGGAGCTGTTTTTT
CDR3: CASSLLHNTGELFF

D: .
V: TRBV9
J: TRBJ2-5
size: .
DNA: TGTGCCAGCAGCGTAGTCCTGGGACCCCAAGAGACCCAGTACTTC
CDR3: CASSVVLGPQETQYF

D: .
V: TRBV3-1/TRBV3-2
J: TRBJ2-6
size: .
DNA: TGTGCCAGCAGCCTGAACTCTGGGGCCAACGTCCTGACTTTC
CDR3: CASSLNSGANVLTF

D: TRBD2
V: TRBV6-5
J: TRBJ2-3
size: .
DNA: TGTGCCAGCAGTTACGGTCTAGCGGGGGGAGATACGCAGTATTTT
CDR3: CASSYGLAGGDTQYF

D: TRBD2
V: TRBV4-3
J: TRBJ2-7
size: .
DNA: TGCGCCAGCAGCCAAGCGCTGGGACTAGCGGGATACGAGCAGTACTTC
CDR3: CASSQALGLAGYEQYF

D: .
V: TRBV10-3
J: TRBJ1-1
size: .
DNA: TGTGCCATCAGTGAGTCGAGACAGGCGCAAGAAGCTTTCTTT
CDR3: CAISESRQAQEAFF

D: .
V: TRBV7-3
J: TRBJ1-1
size: .
DNA: TGTGCCAGCAGCTTAGTGTCGGGGGCAGATTTGGACACTGAAGCTTTCTTT
CDR3: CASSLVSGADLDTEAFF

D: TRBD2
V: TRBV6-5
J: TRBJ2-3
size: once
DNA: TGTGCCAGCAGCCCGATCAGCGGGGGCGATTCAGGTTTT
CDR3: CASSPISGGDSGF

D: TRBD1
V: TRBV28
J: TRBJ1-5
size: .
DNA: TGTGCCAGCAGTCCGAGCCTGGACAGGGGCGCAGGGCCCCAGCATTTT
CDR3: CASSPSLDRGAGPQHF